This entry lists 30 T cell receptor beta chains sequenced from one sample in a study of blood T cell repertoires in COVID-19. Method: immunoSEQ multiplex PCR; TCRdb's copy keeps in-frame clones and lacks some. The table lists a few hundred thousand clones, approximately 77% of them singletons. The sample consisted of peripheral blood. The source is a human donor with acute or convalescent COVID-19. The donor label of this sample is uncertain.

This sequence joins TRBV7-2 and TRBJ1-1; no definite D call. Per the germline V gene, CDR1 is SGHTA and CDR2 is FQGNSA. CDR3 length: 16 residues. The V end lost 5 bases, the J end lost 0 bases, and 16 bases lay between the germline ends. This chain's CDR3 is CASSPQAGGMNTEAFF. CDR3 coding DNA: TGTGCCAGCAGCCCCCAGGCCGGAGGTATGAACACTGAAGCTTTCTTT.

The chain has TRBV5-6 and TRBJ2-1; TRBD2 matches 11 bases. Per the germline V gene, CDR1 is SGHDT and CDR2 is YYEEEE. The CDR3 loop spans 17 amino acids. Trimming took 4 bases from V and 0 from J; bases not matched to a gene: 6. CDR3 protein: CASSIRLAGFSYNEQFF. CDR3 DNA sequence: TGTGCCAGCAGCATACGACTAGCGGGATTCTCCTACAATGAGCAGTTCTTC.

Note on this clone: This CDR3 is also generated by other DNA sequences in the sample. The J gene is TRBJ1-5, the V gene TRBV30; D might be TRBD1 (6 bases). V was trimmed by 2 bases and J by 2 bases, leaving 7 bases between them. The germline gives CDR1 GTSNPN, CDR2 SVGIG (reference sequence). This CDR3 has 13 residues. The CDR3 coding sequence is TGTGCCTGGAGTCACAGGGGCAATCAGCCCCAGCATTTT. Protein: CAWSHRGNQPQHF.

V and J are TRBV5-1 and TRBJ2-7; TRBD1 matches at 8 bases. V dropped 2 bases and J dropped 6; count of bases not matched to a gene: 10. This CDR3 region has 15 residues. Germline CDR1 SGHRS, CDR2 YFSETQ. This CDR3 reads CASSLRPGTGAEQYF. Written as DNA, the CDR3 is TGCGCCAGCAGCTTAAGACCCGGGACAGGAGCCGAGCAGTACTTC.

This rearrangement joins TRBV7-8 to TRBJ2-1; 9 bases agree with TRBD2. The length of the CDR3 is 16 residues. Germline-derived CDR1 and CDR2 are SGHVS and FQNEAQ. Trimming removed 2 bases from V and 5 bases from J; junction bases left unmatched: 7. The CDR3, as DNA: TGTGCCAGCAGCTTACGTCTAGCGGGGTTGAACAATGAGCAGTTCTTC. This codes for CASSLRLAGLNNEQFF. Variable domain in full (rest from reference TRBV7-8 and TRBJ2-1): GAGVSQSPRYKVAKRGQDVALRCDPISGHVSLFWYQQALGQGPEFLTYFQNEAQLDKSGLPSDRFFAERPEGSVSTLKIQRTQQEDSAVYLCASSLRLAGLNNEQFFGPGTRLTVL.

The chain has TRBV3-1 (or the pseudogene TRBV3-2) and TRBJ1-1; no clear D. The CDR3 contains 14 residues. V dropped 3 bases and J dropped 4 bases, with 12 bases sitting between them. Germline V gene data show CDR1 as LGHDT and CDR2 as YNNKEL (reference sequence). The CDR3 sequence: CASSQEVRGTEAFF. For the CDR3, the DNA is TGTGCCAGCAGCCAGGAGGTTCGGGGCACTGAAGCTTTCTTT.

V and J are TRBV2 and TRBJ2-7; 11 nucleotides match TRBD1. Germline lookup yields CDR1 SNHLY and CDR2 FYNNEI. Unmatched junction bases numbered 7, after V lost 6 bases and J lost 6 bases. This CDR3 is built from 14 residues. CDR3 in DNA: TGTGCCAGCAGGTGGACAGGGGGCCTTGGCGAGCAGTACTTC. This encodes CASRWTGGLGEQYF.

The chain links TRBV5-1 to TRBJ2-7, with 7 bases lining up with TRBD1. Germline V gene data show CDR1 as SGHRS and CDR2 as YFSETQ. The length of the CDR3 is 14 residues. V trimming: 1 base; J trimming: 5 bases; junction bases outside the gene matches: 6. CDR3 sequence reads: CASSLPTGVHEQYF. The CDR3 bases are TGCGCCAGCAGCTTGCCTACAGGGGTCCACGAGCAGTACTTC.

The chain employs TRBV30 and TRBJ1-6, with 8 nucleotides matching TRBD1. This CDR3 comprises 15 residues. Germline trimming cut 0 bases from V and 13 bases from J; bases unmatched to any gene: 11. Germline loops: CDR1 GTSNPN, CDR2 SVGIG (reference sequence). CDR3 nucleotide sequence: TGTGCCTGGAGTGTACTGGGTGGACAGGGAGTTCCCCTCCACTTT. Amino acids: CAWSVLGGQGVPLHF.

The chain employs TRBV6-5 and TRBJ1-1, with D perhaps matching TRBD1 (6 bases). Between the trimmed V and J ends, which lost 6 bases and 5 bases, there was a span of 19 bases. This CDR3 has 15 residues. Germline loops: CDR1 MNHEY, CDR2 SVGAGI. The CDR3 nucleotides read TGTGCCAGCAGGCCAGGGTTGAGGGGGGGGACTGAAGCTTTCTTT. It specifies CASRPGLRGGTEAFF.

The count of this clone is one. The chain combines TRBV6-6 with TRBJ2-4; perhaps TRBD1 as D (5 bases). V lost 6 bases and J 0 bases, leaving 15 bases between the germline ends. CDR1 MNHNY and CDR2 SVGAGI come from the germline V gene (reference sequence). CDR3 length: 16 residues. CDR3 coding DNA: TGTGCCAGCAGGGACCACAGGTCTGGAGCCAAAAACATTCAGTACTTC. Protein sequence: CASRDHRSGAKNIQYF.

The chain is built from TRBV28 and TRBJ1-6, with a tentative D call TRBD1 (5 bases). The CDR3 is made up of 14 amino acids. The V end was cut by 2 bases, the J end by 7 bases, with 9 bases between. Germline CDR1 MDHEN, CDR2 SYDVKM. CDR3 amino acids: CASSLRSGNSPLHF. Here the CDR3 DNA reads TGTGCCAGCAGTTTAAGGTCAGGGAATTCACCCCTCCACTTT.

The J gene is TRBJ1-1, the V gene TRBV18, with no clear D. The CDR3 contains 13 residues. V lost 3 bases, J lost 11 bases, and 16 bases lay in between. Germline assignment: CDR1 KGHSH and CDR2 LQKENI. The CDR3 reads CASSPVGGSQAFF. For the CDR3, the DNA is TGTGCCAGCTCACCGGTTGGCGGGTCTCAGGCTTTCTTT.

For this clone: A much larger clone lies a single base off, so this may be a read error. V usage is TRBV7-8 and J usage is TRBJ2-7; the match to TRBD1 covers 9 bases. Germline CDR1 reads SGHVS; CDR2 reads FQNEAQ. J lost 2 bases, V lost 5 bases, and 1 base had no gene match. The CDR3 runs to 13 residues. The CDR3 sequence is CASSRQGAYEQYF. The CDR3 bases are TGTGCCAGCAGCCGACAGGGGGCCTACGAGCAGTACTTC.

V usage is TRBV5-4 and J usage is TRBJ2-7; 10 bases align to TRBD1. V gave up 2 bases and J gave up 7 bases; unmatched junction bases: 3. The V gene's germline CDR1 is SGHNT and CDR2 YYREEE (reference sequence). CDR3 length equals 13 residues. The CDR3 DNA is TGTGCCAGCAGCTTCGACAGGGGGCGTGAGCAGTACTTC. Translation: CASSFDRGREQYF.

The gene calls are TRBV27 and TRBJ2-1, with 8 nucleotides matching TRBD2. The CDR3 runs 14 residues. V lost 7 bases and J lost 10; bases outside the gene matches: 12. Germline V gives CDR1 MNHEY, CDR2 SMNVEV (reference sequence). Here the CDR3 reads CASTAGGPVREQFF. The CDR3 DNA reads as TGTGCCAGCACCGCGGGAGGCCCAGTTAGGGAGCAGTTCTTC.

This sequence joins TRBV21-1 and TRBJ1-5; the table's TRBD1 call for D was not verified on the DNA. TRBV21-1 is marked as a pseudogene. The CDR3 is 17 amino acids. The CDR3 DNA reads TGTGCCAATTCGACCGGGACAGGGTCCGCCCTAAATCAGCCCCAGCATTTT. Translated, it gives CANSTGTGSALNQPQHF.

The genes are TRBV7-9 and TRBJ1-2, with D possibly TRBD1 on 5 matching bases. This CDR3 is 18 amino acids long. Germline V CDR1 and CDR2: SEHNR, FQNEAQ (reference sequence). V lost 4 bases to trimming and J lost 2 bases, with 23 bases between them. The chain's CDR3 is CASSSYGQFGGANYGYTF. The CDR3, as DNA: TGTGCCAGCAGCTCCTATGGTCAATTCGGGGGTGCCAACTATGGCTACACCTTC.

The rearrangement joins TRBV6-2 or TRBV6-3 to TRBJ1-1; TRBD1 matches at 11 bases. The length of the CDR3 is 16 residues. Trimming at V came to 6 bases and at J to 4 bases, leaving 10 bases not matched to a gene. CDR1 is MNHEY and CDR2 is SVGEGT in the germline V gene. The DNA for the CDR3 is TGTGCCAGCAGACCTGGACAGGGGGCGCCGGGCACTGAAGCTTTCTTT. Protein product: CASRPGQGAPGTEAFF.

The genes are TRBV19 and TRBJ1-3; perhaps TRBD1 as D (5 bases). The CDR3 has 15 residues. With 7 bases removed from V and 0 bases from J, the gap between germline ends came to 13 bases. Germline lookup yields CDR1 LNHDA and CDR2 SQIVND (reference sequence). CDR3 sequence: CASIPAGHSGNTIYF. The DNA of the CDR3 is TGTGCCAGTATCCCAGCGGGGCACTCTGGAAACACCATATATTTT.

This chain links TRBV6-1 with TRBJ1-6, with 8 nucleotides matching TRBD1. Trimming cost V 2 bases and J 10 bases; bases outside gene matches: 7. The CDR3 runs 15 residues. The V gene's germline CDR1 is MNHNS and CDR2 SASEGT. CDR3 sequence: CASSEMGQAGSPLHF. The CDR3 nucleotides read TGTGCCAGCAGTGAAATGGGACAGGCCGGCTCACCCCTCCACTTT.

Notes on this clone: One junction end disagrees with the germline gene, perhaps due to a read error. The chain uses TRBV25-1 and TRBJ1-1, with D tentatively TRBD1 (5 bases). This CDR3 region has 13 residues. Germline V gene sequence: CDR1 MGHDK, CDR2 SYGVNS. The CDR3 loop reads CASSKYRGFEAFF. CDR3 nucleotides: TGTGCCAGCAGTAAATATAGGGGTTTTGAAGCTTTCTTT. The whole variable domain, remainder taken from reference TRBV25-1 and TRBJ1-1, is EADIYQTPRYLVIGTGKKITLECSQTMGHDKMYWYQQDPGMELHLIHYSYGVNSTEKGDLSSESTVSRIRTEHFPLTLESARPSHTSQYLCASSKYRGFEAFFGQGTRLTVV.

The CDR3 nucleotides read TGTGCCAGCAGGAAGCGGGGCGCGGGCTATGGCTACACCTTC. Translation: CASRKRGAGYGYTF. The chain is built from TRBV28 and TRBJ1-2; the D gene is possibly TRBD1 (5 bases). Germline lookup yields CDR1 MDHEN and CDR2 SYDVKM. V dropped 6 bases and J dropped 4 bases, with 15 bases sitting between them. This CDR3 has 14 residues.

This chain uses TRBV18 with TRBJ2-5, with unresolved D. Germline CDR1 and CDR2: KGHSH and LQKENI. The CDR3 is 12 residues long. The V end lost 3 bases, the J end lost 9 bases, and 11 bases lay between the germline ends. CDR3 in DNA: TGTGCCAGCTCACCGATCGGTGAGGCCCAGTACTTC. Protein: CASSPIGEAQYF.

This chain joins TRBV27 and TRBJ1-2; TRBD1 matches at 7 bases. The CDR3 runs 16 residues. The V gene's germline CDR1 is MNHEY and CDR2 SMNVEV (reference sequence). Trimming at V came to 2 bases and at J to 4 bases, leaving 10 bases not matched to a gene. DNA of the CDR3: TGTGCCAGCAGTTTAACCCGACAGGGAGCGGGCTATGGCTACACCTTC. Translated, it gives CASSLTRQGAGYGYTF.

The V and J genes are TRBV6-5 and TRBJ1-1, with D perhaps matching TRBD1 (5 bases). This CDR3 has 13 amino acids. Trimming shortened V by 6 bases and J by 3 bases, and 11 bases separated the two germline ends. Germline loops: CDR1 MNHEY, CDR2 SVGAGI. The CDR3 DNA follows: TGTGCCAGCAGAGGGTGGGGGGACACTGAAGCTTTCTTT. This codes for CASRGWGDTEAFF.

The CDR3 coding sequence is TGTGCCAGCAGCTTGACTAGCTCGAACACCGGGGAGCTGTTTTTT. Its translation: CASSLTSSNTGELFF. This chain joins TRBV7-6 and TRBJ2-2; 7 nucleotides align to TRBD2. The CDR3 sequence is 15 residues long. Germline CDR1 SGHVS, CDR2 FNYEAQ. V was clipped by 3 bases and J by 0 bases; unmatched bases: 1.

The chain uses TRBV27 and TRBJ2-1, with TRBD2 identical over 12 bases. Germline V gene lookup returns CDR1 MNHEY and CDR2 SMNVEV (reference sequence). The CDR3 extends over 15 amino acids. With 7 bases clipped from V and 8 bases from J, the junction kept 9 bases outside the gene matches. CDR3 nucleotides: TGTGCCAGCAAAGTCCTAGCGGGAGGGCCGGATGAGCAGTTCTTC. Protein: CASKVLAGGPDEQFF.

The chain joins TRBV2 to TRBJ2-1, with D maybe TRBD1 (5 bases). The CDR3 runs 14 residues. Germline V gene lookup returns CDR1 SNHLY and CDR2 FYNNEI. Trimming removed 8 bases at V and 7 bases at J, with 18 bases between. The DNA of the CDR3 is TGTGCCAGCGCCTCAGGGTCTCGAAAGAATGAGCAGTTCTTC. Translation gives CASASGSRKNEQFF.

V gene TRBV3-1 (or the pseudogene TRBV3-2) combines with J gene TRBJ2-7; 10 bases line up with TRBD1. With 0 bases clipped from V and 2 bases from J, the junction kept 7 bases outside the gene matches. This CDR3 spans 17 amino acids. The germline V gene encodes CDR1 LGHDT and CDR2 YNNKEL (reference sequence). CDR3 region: CASSQEGGQGFTYEQYF. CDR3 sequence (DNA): TGTGCCAGCAGCCAAGAAGGGGGACAGGGGTTCACCTACGAGCAGTACTTC.